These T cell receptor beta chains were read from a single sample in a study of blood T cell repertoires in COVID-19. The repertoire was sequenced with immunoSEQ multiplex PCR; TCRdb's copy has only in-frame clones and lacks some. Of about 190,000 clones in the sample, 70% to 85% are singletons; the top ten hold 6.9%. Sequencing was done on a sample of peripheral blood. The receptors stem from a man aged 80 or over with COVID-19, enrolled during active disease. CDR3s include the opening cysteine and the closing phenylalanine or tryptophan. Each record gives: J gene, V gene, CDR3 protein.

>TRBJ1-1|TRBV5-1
CASTQGVNTEAFF
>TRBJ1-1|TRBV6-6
CASSYSLATEAFF
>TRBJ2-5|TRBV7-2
CASSFRQGETQYF
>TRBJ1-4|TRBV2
CASSPSGWNEKLFF
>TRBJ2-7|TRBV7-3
CASSLTGGQATYEQYF
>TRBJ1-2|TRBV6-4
CAIPEGSPTPCGSF
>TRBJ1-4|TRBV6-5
CASRATGVSNEKLFF
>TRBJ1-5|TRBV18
CASSPERDHQPQHF
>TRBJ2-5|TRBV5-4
CASSRAGGPREETQYF
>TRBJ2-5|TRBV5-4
CASSQGTGPQETQYF
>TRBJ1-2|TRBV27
CASSLTGSNYGYTF
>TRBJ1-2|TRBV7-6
CASSLGRGGGYTF
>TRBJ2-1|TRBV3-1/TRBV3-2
CASSHSGTGEFF
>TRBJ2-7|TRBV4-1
CASSPDRDSYEQYF
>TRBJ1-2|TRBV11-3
CASSLRQGDGYGYTF
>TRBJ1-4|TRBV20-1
CSASRRWPNEKLFF
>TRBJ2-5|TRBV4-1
CASSQPGQETQYF
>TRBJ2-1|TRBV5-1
CASSLYIDPGDEQFF
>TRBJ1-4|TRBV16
CASSQNSRGEKLFF
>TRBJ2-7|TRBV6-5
CASSYTQRGGYEQYF
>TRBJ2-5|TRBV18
CASSPQGPKTQYF
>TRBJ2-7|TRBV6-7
CASSSGHCSEQYF
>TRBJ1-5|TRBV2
CASSAISPGPQPQHF
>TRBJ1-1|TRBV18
CASSPDSGLNTEAFF
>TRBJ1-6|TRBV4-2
CASSHPTGIRSSPLHF
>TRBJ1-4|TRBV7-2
CASSPDLGDEKLFF
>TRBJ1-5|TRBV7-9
CASSYNEEEEPQHF
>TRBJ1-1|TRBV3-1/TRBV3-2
CASSQALGGQAFF
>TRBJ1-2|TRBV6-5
CASSSFGRNYGYTF
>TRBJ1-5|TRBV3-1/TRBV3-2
CASSQEARGNQPQHF
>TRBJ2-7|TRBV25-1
CASSEPGDRGYEQYF
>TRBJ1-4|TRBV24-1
CATSDSGTTNEKLFF
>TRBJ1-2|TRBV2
CASGGAYGYTF
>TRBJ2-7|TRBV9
CASSVGQGPYEQYF
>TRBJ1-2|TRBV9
CASSVLANYGYTF
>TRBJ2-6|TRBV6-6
CASSYGTARGANVLTF
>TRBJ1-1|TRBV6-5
CASSSTGFTEAFF
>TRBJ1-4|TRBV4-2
CASSQATGENEKLFF
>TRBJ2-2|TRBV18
CASSPYITTNTGELFF
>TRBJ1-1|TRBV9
CASSADSMNTEAFF
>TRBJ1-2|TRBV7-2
CASSFPGGGYTF
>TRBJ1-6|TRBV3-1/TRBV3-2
CASSHGVGRGSPLHF
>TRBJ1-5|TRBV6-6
CASSYSPGVGQPQHF
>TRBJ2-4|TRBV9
CASSSRGGDIQYF
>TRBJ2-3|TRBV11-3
CASSEASRTDTQYF
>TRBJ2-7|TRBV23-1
CASSPTTGIEQYF
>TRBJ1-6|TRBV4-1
CASSQESGGGINSPLHF
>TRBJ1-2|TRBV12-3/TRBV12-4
CASSSGFYGYTF
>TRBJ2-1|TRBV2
CASRGLAGDNEQFF
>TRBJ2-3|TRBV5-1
CASSPSDRSTDTQYF
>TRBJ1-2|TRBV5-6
CASSLGLNVGGGYTF
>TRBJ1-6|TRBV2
CASREYAGGNSPLHF
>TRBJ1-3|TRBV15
CATSRGGAGNTIYF
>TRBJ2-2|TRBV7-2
CASSSRRGDRSGELFF
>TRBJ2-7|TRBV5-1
CASSKGQGPEQYF
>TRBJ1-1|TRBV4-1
CASSQDRFQTGSPEAFF
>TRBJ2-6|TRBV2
CASSVWGQQAGANVLTF
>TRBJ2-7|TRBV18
CASSPPQGDSYEQYF
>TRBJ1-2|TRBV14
CASKPTGGFEGYTF
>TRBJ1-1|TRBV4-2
CASSQGQGAEAFF